This T cell receptor (beta chain) was documented in a study of CD8+ T cells in alopecia areata. Following extraction, RNA underwent reverse transcription to cDNA, which served as the sequencing template. Profiling relied on immunoSEQ multiplex PCR, and the TCRdb table lists in-frame clones only, not all of them. The sample lists about 220,000 clones, more than 45% occurring once. The study, taken as a whole, reports: Tofacitinib did not eliminate many expanded lesional clones from scalp or blood.

As for treatment: oral pan-JAK inhibitor, 5-10 mg twice daily. Lesional scalp punch biopsies and peripheral blood came from alopecia areata patients. Comments on this clone: Its antigen is unidentified. Additional DNA sequences in this sample encode the identical CDR3.

This TCR derives from a human donor with alopecia areata. The sequences come from CD4+ T cells sorted from blood, collected at week 4, from a patient treated with tofacitinib.

CDR3 coding DNA: TGCAGCGTTGCCGGGACAGGAAATCAGCCCCAGCATTTT. It codes for CSVAGTGNQPQHF. The chain joins TRBV29-1 to TRBJ1-5, with TRBD1 matching over 8 bases. Germline values: CDR1 SQVTM, CDR2 ANQGSEA. The CDR3 runs to 13 residues. The ends lost 4 bases at V and 4 bases at J; junction bases unmatched: 3.